The next 25 T cell receptor beta chains were all read from a single sample in a study of blood T cells in healthy people across ages. The use of a sample-barcoded 5' primer and a J-beta primer mix characterized a second PCR of about 7 to 12 cycles. TCRdb itself ran the 5' RACE reads through MiXCR, one entry per CDR3 protein. The sample lists approximately 830,000 distinct CDR3 sequences; 55% to 65% were seen once. The sample was blood. The receptors derive from a man aged 25-40 years in good health.

This clonotype is a singleton in its sample. CDR3 sequence reads: CASSRDGYEKLFF. The CDR3 DNA is TGTGCCAGCAGCCGCGATGGTTACGAAAAACTGTTTTTT. The rearrangement links TRBV7-9 to TRBJ1-4; the D is unclear. The CDR3 spans 13 residues. V was trimmed by 5 bases and J by 8 bases, leaving 12 bases between them. Germline lookup yields CDR1 SEHNR and CDR2 FQNEAQ (reference sequence).

This chain connects TRBV27 to TRBJ2-4; 9 bases are shared with TRBD1. V was pared by 7 bases and J by 0 bases, with 7 bases of the junction left unmatched. CDR1 and CDR2 (germline): MNHEY, SMNVEV (reference sequence). The CDR3 length is 16 residues. CDR3 in amino acids: CASTTLTGGAKNIQYF. CDR3 sequence (DNA): TGTGCCAGCACTACCCTGACAGGGGGAGCCAAAAACATTCAGTACTTC.

This sequence joins TRBV4-2 and TRBJ2-4, with D perhaps TRBD2 (7 bases). The DNA end is more similar to TRBJ2-7, so the J call may be wrong. Germline lookup yields CDR1 LGHNA and CDR2 YNFKEQ. This CDR3 contains 17 residues. This CDR3 is CASSQRSKGGGGSEQYF. The CDR3 DNA sequence: TGTGCCAGCAGCCAAAGGTCGAAAGGGGGGGGAGGGAGCGAGCAGTACTTC.

This clonotype was seen a handful of times. The chain uses TRBV15 and TRBJ2-3, with D hard to call. CDR1 and CDR2 (germline): LNHNV, YYDKDF (reference sequence). V lost 4 bases to trimming and J lost 6 bases, with 14 bases between them. This CDR3 has 14 residues. CDR3 residues: CATSNGPNGDTQYF. CDR3 DNA: TGTGCCACCAGCAATGGGCCAAATGGGGATACGCAGTATTTT.

This clonotype was seen only a few times. The gene calls are TRBV2 and TRBJ2-3, with TRBD1 identical over 10 bases. The CDR3 length is 13 residues. V was pared by 10 bases and J by 4 bases, with 5 bases of the junction left unmatched. Germline CDR1 and CDR2: SNHLY and FYNNEI. The CDR3 DNA follows: TGTGCCACAAGGACAGGGGGGGCAGATACGCAGTATTTT. It specifies CATRTGGADTQYF.

V and J are TRBV6-5 and TRBJ2-4; 8 bases line up with TRBD1. This CDR3 has 15 amino acids. Germline values: CDR1 MNHEY, CDR2 SVGAGI. Trimming cost V 0 bases and J 6 bases; bases outside gene matches: 4. For the CDR3, the DNA is TGTGCCAGCAGTTACTCTTCGCAGGGGGCAAACATTCAGTACTTC. Translation: CASSYSSQGANIQYF.

The gene calls are TRBV20-1 and TRBJ2-7; D perhaps matches TRBD2 (6 bases). The CDR3 sequence is 14 residues long. Germline V lookup: CDR1 DFQATT, CDR2 SNEGSKA (reference sequence). Trimming shortened V by 3 bases and J by 0 bases, and 12 bases separated the two germline ends. The DNA of the CDR3 is TGCAGTGCTAGTGGGGACTCGTTCTCCTACGAGCAGTACTTC. It is translated as CSASGDSFSYEQYF.

The CDR3 DNA reads as TGTGCCAGCAACCAAGCGGGGAGGGAGACCCAGTACTTC. It specifies CASNQAGRETQYF. The chain uses TRBV7-9 and TRBJ2-5; 7 bases agree with TRBD2. Germline loops: CDR1 SEHNR, CDR2 FQNEAQ (reference sequence). After removal of 7 bases from V and 5 bases from J, the junction contained 7 bases not matched to a gene. The length of the CDR3 is 13 residues.

This chain links TRBV29-1 with TRBJ2-7; D possibly corresponds to TRBD2 (7 bases). Germline CDR1 SQVTM, CDR2 ANQGSEA. Trimming removed 5 bases at V and 7 bases at J, with 27 bases between. The CDR3 sequence is 16 residues long. The CDR3 protein is CSVKGGGRSSYNEQYF. The DNA for the CDR3 is TGCAGCGTTAAGGGCGGGGGCCGAAGCTCCTACAATGAGCAGTACTTC.

The chain combines TRBV6-2 or TRBV6-3 with TRBJ2-7; TRBD2 aligns across 8 bases. The J call may be wrong; the DNA end is better matched by TRBJ2-4. Germline CDR1 is MNHEY and CDR2 is SVGEGT. There are 17 residues in the CDR3. CDR3: CASSPRTSRGKWDIQYF. The CDR3 bases are TGTGCCAGCAGTCCCCGGACTAGCCGAGGAAAGTGGGACATTCAGTACTTC.

The genes are TRBV27 and TRBJ2-7; D is undetermined. The J call may be in error: the DNA end matches TRBJ2-5 better. Germline CDR1 is MNHEY and CDR2 is SMNVEV (reference sequence). This CDR3 comprises 12 residues. Written as DNA, the CDR3 is TGTGCCAGCCCTCGCAATGAAGAGACCCAGTACTTC. This encodes CASPRNEETQYF.

This clonotype occurred a few times. The rearrangement uses TRBV7-9 and TRBJ2-3; D call uncertain. Germline CDR1 reads SEHNR; CDR2 reads FQNEAQ (reference sequence). This CDR3 region has 12 residues. Trimming pared 1 base from V and 14 bases from J, leaving 13 bases between. This CDR3 reads CASSLVASLWYF. Here the CDR3 DNA reads TGTGCCAGCAGCTTAGTAGCCTCTTTATGGTATTTT.

This clonotype was counted only a few times. The V and J genes are TRBV12-3 or TRBV12-4 and TRBJ1-6; D not certain. The CDR3 covers 14 residues. Trimming removed 6 bases at V and 5 bases at J, with 11 bases between. CDR3 loop: CASSIGRDNSPLHF. The DNA of the CDR3 is TGTGCCAGCAGCATCGGACGGGATAATTCACCCCTCCACTTT.

V is TRBV9 and J is TRBJ1-2; D is undetermined. Germline V gene data show CDR1 as SGDLS and CDR2 as YYNGEE. The CDR3 covers 13 residues. The V end was cut by 5 bases, the J end by 1 base, with 9 bases between. The CDR3 bases are TGTGCCAGCAGTGTCAATTTTAACTATGGCTACACCTTC. This sequence encodes CASSVNFNYGYTF. Supplemented by reference TRBV9 and TRBJ1-2, the full variable domain reads DSGVTQTPKHLITATGQRVTLRCSPRSGDLSVYWYQQSLDQGLQFLIQYYNGEERAKGNILERFSAQQFPDLHSELNLSSLELGDSALYFCASSVNFNYGYTFGSGTRLTVV.

V usage is TRBV12-3 or TRBV12-4 and J usage is TRBJ1-5, with 8 nucleotides matching TRBD1. The CDR3 has 15 amino acids. Losses at the gene ends were 2 bases for V and 9 bases for J; bases not matched to a gene: 9. This CDR3 is CASSLQGASVRPQHF. CDR3 nucleotide sequence: TGTGCCAGCAGTTTACAGGGGGCCTCCGTTCGGCCCCAGCATTTT.

This clonotype was seen a few times. The chain has TRBV5-1 and TRBJ2-7; TRBD1 aligns across 9 bases. Per germline, CDR1 SGHRS and CDR2 YFSETQ. The V segment lost 4 bases and the J segment 5 bases; nucleotides outside the gene matches: 10. The CDR3 is 15 residues long. CDR3 in DNA: TGCGCCAGCAGCCCCACGGGACAGGGATATAACGAGCAGTACTTC. It is translated as CASSPTGQGYNEQYF.

This sequence joins TRBV5-5 and TRBJ2-3; D remains ambiguous. The CDR3 loop spans 15 amino acids. The ends were cut back, 0 bases at V and 2 bases at J, with 10 bases in the middle. CDR1 and CDR2 (germline): SGHKS, YYEKEE (reference sequence). Here the CDR3 DNA reads TGTGCCAGCAGCTTGGGGCCCGAGGACACAGATACGCAGTATTTT. Translation gives CASSLGPEDTDTQYF.

The chain has TRBV4-2 and TRBJ1-6, with D tentatively TRBD1 (5 bases). V was clipped by 1 base and J by 7 bases, with 17 bases between them. In germline, CDR1 is LGHNA, CDR2 YNFKEQ. The CDR3 runs 17 residues. The CDR3 DNA sequence: TGTGCCAGCAGCCAAGTGGGACGGGGACGCAGAAATTCACCCCTCCACTTT. It codes for CASSQVGRGRRNSPLHF.

The rearrangement uses TRBV11-2 and TRBJ1-6; TRBD1 matches at 9 bases. V lost 5 bases to trimming and J lost 7 bases; unmatched junction nucleotides: 0. The CDR3 spans 13 residues. The germline gives CDR1 SGHAT, CDR2 FQNNGV. The CDR3 DNA follows: TGTGCCAGCAGCGGGACAGGGAATTCACCCCTCCACTTT. It yields the protein CASSGTGNSPLHF.

This clonotype has more than one count but fewer than ten. The J gene is TRBJ2-3, the V gene TRBV5-1, with 7 bases lining up with TRBD2. The germline CDR1 and CDR2 sequences are SGHRS and YFSETQ. The V gene end was trimmed by 4 bases and the J gene end by 2 bases; junction bases not matched to a gene: 7. The CDR3 has 15 amino acids. CDR3: CASSGNGGTTDTQYF. The CDR3 DNA follows: TGCGCCAGCAGCGGAAACGGGGGGACCACAGATACGCAGTATTTT.

The rearrangement uses TRBV5-1 and TRBJ1-1; D perhaps matches TRBD1 (5 bases). The germline V gene has CDR1 SGHRS and CDR2 YFSETQ. V lost 3 bases and J lost 1, with 19 bases in between. The CDR3 runs to 17 residues. CDR3 sequence: CASSSGPQGIGNTEAFF. For the CDR3, the DNA is TGCGCCAGCAGCTCAGGACCGCAGGGTATCGGGAACACTGAAGCTTTCTTT.

The V gene is TRBV5-4, the J gene TRBJ2-5; 12 nucleotides match TRBD1. The CDR3 consists of 15 residues. CDR1 is SGHNT and CDR2 is YYREEE in the germline V gene (reference sequence). The trim removed 5 bases at V and 5 bases at J, leaving 7 bases unmatched. Here the CDR3 DNA reads TGTGCCAGCAGTTCCGGGACAGGGGGCGTGGAGACCCAGTACTTC. Residues: CASSSGTGGVETQYF.

The chain links TRBV9 to TRBJ2-3; D call uncertain. Trimming cost V 2 bases and J 0 bases, with 7 bases left between them. The germline V gene has CDR1 SGDLS and CDR2 YYNGEE. This CDR3 has 14 amino acids. The DNA of the CDR3 is TGTGCCAGCAGCGTCCAGCCTAGCACAGATACGCAGTATTTT. Translating it yields CASSVQPSTDTQYF.

This sequence joins TRBV5-1 and TRBJ2-1, with D unresolved. Germline loops: CDR1 SGHRS, CDR2 YFSETQ. This CDR3 is 11 amino acids long. Trimming took 6 bases from V and 6 from J, leaving 7 bases between them. The CDR3 coding sequence is TGCGCCAGCAATGCCTGCAATGAGCAGTTCTTC. Translation: CASNACNEQFF.

This chain links TRBV6-5 with TRBJ1-2; no definite D call. Trimming removed 4 bases at V and 8 bases at J, with 11 bases between. The CDR3 has 12 amino acids. Germline V CDR1 and CDR2: MNHEY, SVGAGI. As DNA, the CDR3 is TGTGCCAGCAGTTCTACCTTCGACGGCTACACCTTC. The encoded protein is CASSSTFDGYTF.